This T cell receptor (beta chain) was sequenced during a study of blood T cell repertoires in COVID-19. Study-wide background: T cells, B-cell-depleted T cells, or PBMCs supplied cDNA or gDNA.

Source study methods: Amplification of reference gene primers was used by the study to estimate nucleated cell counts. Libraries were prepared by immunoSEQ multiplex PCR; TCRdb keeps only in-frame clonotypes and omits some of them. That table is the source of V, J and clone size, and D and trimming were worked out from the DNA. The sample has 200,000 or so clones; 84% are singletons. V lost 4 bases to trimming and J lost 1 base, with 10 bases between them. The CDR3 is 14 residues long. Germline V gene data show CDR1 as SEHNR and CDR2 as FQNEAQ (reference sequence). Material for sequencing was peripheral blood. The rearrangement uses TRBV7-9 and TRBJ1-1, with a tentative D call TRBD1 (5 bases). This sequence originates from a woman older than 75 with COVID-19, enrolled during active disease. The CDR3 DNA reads TGTGCCAGCAGCTCAGGGAGGGAGAACACTGAAGCTTTCTTT. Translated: CASSSGRENTEAFF.